The clone carrying this T cell receptor (beta chain) was observed a handful of times. Antigen: not known. These data belong to a study of T-cell memory formation after mild COVID-19. TCRdb used MiXCR to reprocess the 5' RACE reads, holding one entry per CDR3 protein. This table has 90,000 to 120,000 distinct CDR3 sequences, around an eighth appearing once. The CDR3 totals 15 residues. Germline lookup yields CDR1 SGHNT and CDR2 YYREEE (reference sequence). The J segment lost 2 bases and the V segment lost 0 bases, leaving 3 bases of the junction unmatched. Study results and caveats: For second-wave clones that peaked at day 37, SARS-CoV-2 specificity went unverified.

V and J are TRBV5-4 and TRBJ2-5; 8 bases fit TRBD2. Sequenced sample: PBMCs or a T cell subset sorted from them (not recorded which). The receptor's source is a man aged 18 to 30 who had mild COVID-19 (a few samples of this study predate the infection). Cell type and time point are not known. DNA of the CDR3: TGTGCCAGCAGCTTGGCGGGGGGGCCGCAAGAGACCCAGTACTTC. Protein: CASSLAGGPQETQYF.